The present TCR beta chain was sequenced within a study of early T cells in non-severe SARS-CoV-2 infection. Of note for this clonotype: Its antigen remains unknown.

Attachment of unique molecular identifiers was made to individual cDNA molecules. TCRdb re-called the 5' RACE reads with MiXCR, one entry per CDR3 protein. The sample lists tens of thousands of distinct CDR3 sequences, 6% to 7% occurring once. Points from the study as a whole: Anti-spike CD8 responses were favored by VDJdb matching, which missed private and CD4 specificities.

This CDR3 comprises 13 residues. V was trimmed by 0 bases and J by 3 bases, leaving 5 bases between them. Germline V gene data show CDR1 as LGHNA and CDR2 as YSLEER. Material: whole blood, obtained at baseline. The rearrangement links TRBV4-3 to TRBJ1-2, with no clear D. This receptor was taken from an adult who was a healthcare worker with PCR-confirmed SARS-CoV-2 infection or an uninfected control (not recorded which). CDR3 residues: CASSQDAYYGYTF. The DNA of the CDR3 is TGCGCCAGCAGCCAAGATGCGTACTATGGCTACACCTTC.